This is a list of T cell receptor beta chains from one sample in a study of tumor-infiltrating lymphocytes in primary liver carcinoma. TCRdb processed the multiplex PCR reads anew with MiXCR; each CDR3 protein has one entry. The table records 150,000 to 200,000 distinct CDR3 sequences, approximately 86% of them present only once. Source material: tumor tissue from primary liver carcinoma. The receptors here all came from a man aged 35 to 55 with primary liver carcinoma and hepatitis B virus infection. CDR3s include the opening cysteine and the closing phenylalanine or tryptophan. Each record gives: V gene, J gene, clone size, D gene, CDR3 DNA, CDR3 protein. A D gene is named only where the DNA matches it firmly. Expanded clones are given a class, and other clones once, few, many or no size at all.

TRBV10-2	TRBJ2-1	-	-	TGCGTCAGCAGTGAGTCAACTCGGGGTCAGGGCTTC	CVSSESTRGQGF
TRBV5-6	TRBJ2-2	many	-	TGTGCCAGCAGCTCGCGGAACACCGGGGAGCTGTTTTTT	CASSSRNTGELFF
TRBV29-1	TRBJ1-2	-	-	TGCACTGTTGAAGAGGGCCGCAGGTCATACGGCTACACCTTC	CTVEEGRRSYGYTF
TRBV28	TRBJ2-2	-	TRBD1	TGTGCCAGCAGTGCGAGGACAGGGAGGACAGGGGAGATGTTTTTT	CASSARTGRTGEMFF
TRBV29-1	TRBJ2-5	once	-	TGCAGCGCTGAAGCGGGACACGGCCAAGAGACCCAGCACTTC	CSAEAGHGQETQHF
TRBV5-1	TRBJ2-3	-	-	TGCGCCAGCAGCTTAGATGGCGGGGAGATAGATACGCAGTATTTT	CASSLDGGEIDTQYF
TRBV4-1	TRBJ2-1	-	TRBD2	TGCGCCAACAGCCCCGAACTAGCGAGGGCTTACAATAAGCAGTTCTTC	CANSPELARAYNKQFF
TRBV4-2	TRBJ2-3	-	TRBD1	TGTGCCAGCAGCCAAGAATGGGGGACAGCTAACACAAATACGCAGTATTTT	CASSQEWGTANTNTQYF
TRBV6-2/TRBV6-3	TRBJ2-3	-	TRBD1	TGTGCCTGCAGTTACGGGGACAGGAGTTGGACAGATACGGAGTATTTT	CACSYGDRSWTDTEYF
TRBV5-5	TRBJ2-2	-	-	TGTGCCAGCAGCCCAAGCACAGGAGGCAAGAACACGGGGGAGCTGTTTTTT	CASSPSTGGKNTGELFF
TRBV6-2/TRBV6-3	TRBJ2-1	-	-	TGTGCCAGCAAAATGGCATACCAGAGCGATGAGCAGTTCTTC	CASKMAYQSDEQFF
TRBV7-8	TRBJ2-7	many	-	TGTGCCAGCAGCTTAATAGGGGCCGAGCAGTACTTC	CASSLIGAEQYF
TRBV11-1	TRBJ1-1	-	-	TGTGCCAGCAGCCCGCGACAGAGTCGTGACACTGAAGCTTTCTTT	CASSPRQSRDTEAFF
TRBV6-1	TRBJ2-2	-	-	TGTGCCAGCAGTCCGATTCAGGGAGTCACCGGGGAGCTGTTATTT	CASSPIQGVTGELLF
TRBV29-1	TRBJ1-1	-	-	TGCAGCACTCAGAGCCAGAAGAACACCGAAGTTTTCTTT	CSTQSQKNTEVFF
TRBV6-1	TRBJ1-1	-	-	TGTGCCAGCAGTGGTGCTAGGAACACAGAAGCTTTCTTT	CASSGARNTEAFF
TRBV4-3	TRBJ2-6	-	-	TGCGCCAGCAGCCAAGACGGGTCAGGGCGCGGGGCCAACGCCCTGACTTTC	CASSQDGSGRGANALTF
TRBV5-4	TRBJ2-2	once	TRBD2	TGTCCCAGCAGCTCGACTAGCGCGAACACTGGGAAGCTGTTTTTT	CPSSSTSANTGKLFF
TRBV10-3	TRBJ1-1	-	TRBD1	TGTGCCATTAGCTCGAGGGACAGAGGCCCTGAAACTTTCTTT	CAISSRDRGPETFF
TRBV7-9	TRBJ1-2	-	-	TGTGCCAGCAGCTTAGGGAATCATGGCTACACCTTC	CASSLGNHGYTF
TRBV5-4	TRBJ2-2	-	TRBD2	TGTGCCAGCATTGATCCGGGACTAGCGGGTTTCGCGAACACCCGGGAGCTGTTTTTT	CASIDPGLAGFANTRELFF
TRBV4-3	TRBJ1-5	-	-	TGCACCAGCAGCCAGTCAAGGGAGCAGCCCCATCATTTT	CTSSQSREQPHHF
TRBV11-1	TRBJ2-1	once	-	TGTGCCAGCAGCGTACTAGTGGGAACCGGGCACTTCTTC	CASSVLVGTGHFF